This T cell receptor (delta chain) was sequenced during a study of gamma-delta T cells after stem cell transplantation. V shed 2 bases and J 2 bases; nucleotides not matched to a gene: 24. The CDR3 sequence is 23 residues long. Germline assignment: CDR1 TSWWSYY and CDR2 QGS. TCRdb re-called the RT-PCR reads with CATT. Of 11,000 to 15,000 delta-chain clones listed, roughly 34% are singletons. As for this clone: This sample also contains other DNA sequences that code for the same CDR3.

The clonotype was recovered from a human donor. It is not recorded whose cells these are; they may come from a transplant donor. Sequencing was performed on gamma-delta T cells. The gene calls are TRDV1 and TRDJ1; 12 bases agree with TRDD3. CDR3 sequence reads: CALGESGICRLGDTRVGTDKLIF. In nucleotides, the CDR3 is TGTGCTCTTGGGGAAAGTGGGATTTGCCGGCTGGGGGATACGCGCGTAGGGACCGATAAACTCATCTTT.